These T cell receptor beta chains were read from a single sample in a study of shared clonotypes between healthy human individuals. Sequenced by immunoSEQ multiplex PCR; TCRdb stores in-frame clones only, minus some. Altogether 450,000 to 500,000 clones are present, approximately 84% being singletons, with the ten largest covering about an eighth. The sample was PBMCs. The receptors originated from a woman aged 40 to 49 in good health. Some clones in this sample may be carry-over from other donors' samples. Both conserved end residues are part of each CDR3. D genes are given only for firm matches. Clone size is stated in some rows and not others, as once, few, many or a class when expanded.

abundance,v_gene,j_gene,d_gene,CDR3nt,CDR3aa
-,TRBV19,TRBJ1-1,TRBD1,TGTGCCAGTAGTATCAGGGGGTCGGTGAACACTGAAGCTTTCTTT,CASSIRGSVNTEAFF
-,TRBV5-4,TRBJ1-5,-,TGTGCCAGCAGCCCCCGACCGGGGGGGAATCAGCCCCAGCATTTT,CASSPRPGGNQPQHF
-,TRBV30,TRBJ2-1,TRBD2,TGTGCCTGGAGTTTGGGTTCACTAGCGGCTTCACTCAATGAGCAGTTCTTC,CAWSLGSLAASLNEQFF
-,TRBV27,TRBJ2-7,TRBD1,TGTGCCAGCAGTTTAAGGGGGGTACGGGGACAGGGGGTCCCCTACGAGCAGTACTTC,CASSLRGVRGQGVPYEQYF
once,TRBV28,TRBJ2-1,TRBD2,TGTGCCAGCAGTGCGGGAGTTTACAATGAGCAGTTCTTC,CASSAGVYNEQFF
-,TRBV18,TRBJ2-6,TRBD1,TGTGCCAGCTCACCCGGGACAGGGAATGCGGCTGGGGCCAACGTCCTGACTTTC,CASSPGTGNAAGANVLTF
-,TRBV6-6,TRBJ2-7,-,TGTGCCAGCAGCCGAACCGGTATCTCCTACGAGCAGTACTTC,CASSRTGISYEQYF
-,TRBV6-6,TRBJ2-2,TRBD1,TGTGCCAGCAGTACGACCGGGACAGGGGGAGCCGGGGAGCTGTTTTTT,CASSTTGTGGAGELFF
-,TRBV6-5,TRBJ1-5,-,TGTGCCAGCAGTCGAGGGTCCAATCAGCCCCAGCATTTT,CASSRGSNQPQHF
once,TRBV5-4,TRBJ2-1,-,TGTGCCAGCAGCTTGGGGCTAGCGCCGGAAGAGCAGTTCTTC,CASSLGLAPEEQFF
few,TRBV18,TRBJ2-5,-,TGTGCCAGCTCACTCATGGGGTCCCAAGAGACCCAGTACTTC,CASSLMGSQETQYF
-,TRBV6-1,TRBJ2-3,-,TGTGCCAGCAGTGAGCTCATACCTGGGGGTCTTGGCACAGATACGCAGTATTTT,CASSELIPGGLGTDTQYF
-,TRBV28,TRBJ2-3,TRBD1,TGTGCCAGCAGCCTAATGGGACAGGGGGCAAATACGCAGTATTTT,CASSLMGQGANTQYF
-,TRBV5-1,TRBJ2-5,-,TGCGCCAGCAGCTTGGGGACAGCTAAAGAGACCCAGTACTTC,CASSLGTAKETQYF
-,TRBV18,TRBJ1-2,TRBD1,TGTGCCAGCTCACCAAACCGGGACAGCTCTTCCTATGGCTACACCTTC,CASSPNRDSSSYGYTF
once,TRBV5-8,TRBJ2-1,-,TGTGCCAGCAGCTTGGGGGATAGCTCCTACAATGAGCAGTTCTTC,CASSLGDSSYNEQFF
-,TRBV27,TRBJ2-3,-,TGTGCCAGCAGTTTATCGGGAACAGATACGCAGTATTTT,CASSLSGTDTQYF
once,TRBV5-1,TRBJ1-1,TRBD1,TGCGCCAGCAGCTTAACCGGGACAGGGACCAACACTGAAGCTTTCTTT,CASSLTGTGTNTEAFF
-,TRBV7-3,TRBJ2-7,-,TGTGCCAGCAGCCCCGAACTCCGGGACCCTGCCTACGAGCAGTACTTC,CASSPELRDPAYEQYF
-,TRBV5-8,TRBJ2-7,TRBD1,TGTGCCAGCATCCGACAGGGGTCCGGGGGAGAGCAGTACTTC,CASIRQGSGGEQYF
-,TRBV4-1,TRBJ2-1,TRBD2,TGCGCCAGCAGCCTTTTACTAGCGGACTACAATGAGCAGTTCTTC,CASSLLLADYNEQFF
-,TRBV5-4,TRBJ2-1,TRBD2,TGTGCCAGCAGCTCCCGGACTAGCTCCGATGAGCAGTTCTTC,CASSSRTSSDEQFF
-,TRBV7-8,TRBJ2-7,-,TGTGCCAGCAGCTTAGTACGAAAGGGCGAGCAGTACTTC,CASSLVRKGEQYF
-,TRBV6-6,TRBJ1-2,TRBD1,TGTGCCAGCAGTTTCATCGCCGGGACAGGTTATAATGGCTACACCTTC,CASSFIAGTGYNGYTF
-,TRBV28,TRBJ2-1,-,TGTGCCAGCAGATTGACGGCCAACCCATACAATGAGCAGTTCTTC,CASRLTANPYNEQFF
-,TRBV10-1,TRBJ2-3,TRBD2,TGCGCCAGCAGCCTACTAGCGCGCACAGATACGCAGTATTTT,CASSLLARTDTQYF
few,TRBV5-1,TRBJ2-3,-,TGCGCCAGCAGCTCTATGAGGTCAGTCGACACAGATACGCAGTATTTT,CASSSMRSVDTDTQYF
-,TRBV5-1,TRBJ2-1,-,TGCGCCAGCTCCCGACAGGAAAACTACAATGAGCAGTTCTTC,CASSRQENYNEQFF
few,TRBV2,TRBJ2-5,TRBD1,TGTGCCAGCAGCGGACAGGGGGGGCCCCAAGAGACCCAGTACTTC,CASSGQGGPQETQYF
-,TRBV10-1,TRBJ2-3,-,TGCGCCAGCAGTGAGAGGCGGGGAGGCACAGATACGCAGTATTTT,CASSERRGGTDTQYF
-,TRBV11-2,TRBJ1-5,TRBD1,TGTGCCAGCAGCTTACAGGGGGATCAGCCCCAGCATTTT,CASSLQGDQPQHF
-,TRBV27,TRBJ2-2,TRBD2,TGTGCCAGCAGCAACCGACTAGCGGATGACCGGGAGCTGTTTTTT,CASSNRLADDRELFF
-,TRBV30,TRBJ2-7,-,TGTGCCTGGAGTTTGGGGGGCTACGAGCAGTACTTC,CAWSLGGYEQYF
-,TRBV27,TRBJ2-7,TRBD2,TGTGCCAGCAGCCACCATAGGACTAGCGGGCTCTTCGAGCAGTACTTC,CASSHHRTSGLFEQYF
-,TRBV2,TRBJ1-4,TRBD1,TGTGCCAGCAGACAGGGGGCGCTTTTGGAAAAACTGTTTTTT,CASRQGALLEKLFF
once,TRBV18,TRBJ1-4,TRBD1,TGTGCCAGCTCACCGTATGAGGGACAGGGAGGAAAACTGTTTTTT,CASSPYEGQGGKLFF
-,TRBV18,TRBJ2-7,TRBD2,TGTGCCAGCTCACCAAATGGCGGGAGGACCTACGAGCAGTACTTC,CASSPNGGRTYEQYF
-,TRBV7-6,TRBJ1-2,-,TGTGCCAGCAGCTTAGGGGAGAATAACTATGGCTACACCTTC,CASSLGENNYGYTF
many,TRBV7-6,TRBJ2-5,TRBD2,TGTGCCAGCAGCTTAGCGCGGACTAGCGGGAGTGCCCAAGAGACCCAGTACTTC,CASSLARTSGSAQETQYF
-,TRBV7-8,TRBJ2-7,-,TGTGCCAGCAGCCCGGTTGGGCAGTACTTC,CASSPVGQYF